This TCR beta chain appears in the sequencing data of a study of T-cell memory formation after mild COVID-19. Study results and limitations: Among contracting clones, CD4+ were mainly CM/EM and CD8+ enriched in EMRA. The study found balanced CD4/CD8 in clones contracting day 15 to 85 and a CD4+ lean in later expanders.

This CDR3 spans 12 amino acids. CDR1 and CDR2 (germline): DFQATT, SNEGSKA (reference sequence). With 8 bases clipped from V and 6 bases from J, the junction kept 7 bases outside the gene matches. TCRdb ran MiXCR on the 5' RACE reads and lists one entry per CDR3 protein. The sample lists roughly 200,000 distinct CDR3 sequences, 15% to 20% occurring once. Concerning this clonotype itself: The antigen remains undetermined.

The source material was PBMCs or a T cell subset sorted from them (not recorded which). The genes are TRBV20-1 and TRBJ1-2; 9 nucleotides line up with TRBD1. The clonotype was recovered from an adult woman who had mild COVID-19 (a few samples of this study predate the infection). Cell type and time point are not known. CDR3 coding DNA: TGCAGTCCGGGACAGGGAGTTGATGGCTACACCTTC. It specifies CSPGQGVDGYTF.